Following are 28 T cell receptor beta chains from one sample sequenced in a study of cytomegalovirus exposure and HLA in healthy donors. A multiplex PCR was run with 60 Vbeta primers and 13 Jbeta primers. TCRdb keeps only in-frame clones here, not all; method: immunoSEQ multiplex PCR. The sample has 150,000 to 200,000 clones, around 81% seen once. The sequenced sample consisted of PBMCs. Receptor source: a woman aged 40 to 49 in good health and CMV-seronegative.

The chain combines TRBV9 with TRBJ2-1, with 7 bases matching TRBD2. The CDR3 has 17 residues. Germline CDR1 SGDLS, CDR2 YYNGEE. After removal of 2 bases from V and 6 bases from J, the junction contained 14 bases not matched to a gene. CDR3 bases: TGTGCCAGCAGCGTTGGCGAGTTGACTAGCTATGGCAATGAGCAGTTCTTC. It encodes CASSVGELTSYGNEQFF.

This sequence joins TRBV30 and TRBJ2-5; D possibly corresponds to TRBD2 (6 bases). Germline V gives CDR1 GTSNPN, CDR2 SVGIG (reference sequence). The length of the CDR3 is 13 residues. V lost 8 bases to trimming and J lost 4 bases, with 17 bases between them. The CDR3 region is CAGSLVGGETQYF. The CDR3 DNA sequence: TGTGCCGGGTCCCTAGTGGGAGGAGAGACCCAGTACTTC. Filled out from reference TRBV30 and TRBJ2-5, the complete variable domain reads SQTIHQWPATLVQPVGSPLSLECTVEGTSNPNLYWYRQAAGRGLQLLFYSVGIGQISSEVPQNLSASRPQDRQFILSSKKLLLSDSGFYLCAGSLVGGETQYFGPGTRLLVL.

This rearrangement joins TRBV28 to TRBJ2-7; the match to TRBD1 covers 7 bases. Per germline, CDR1 MDHEN and CDR2 SYDVKM. The CDR3 has 12 amino acids. In DNA form, the CDR3 reads TGTGGCGCCGGGACAGTATCCTACGAGCAGTACTTC. It specifies CGAGTVSYEQYF.

The V gene is TRBV5-5, the J gene TRBJ2-3, with 9 bases identical to TRBD2. Germline V gene data show CDR1 as SGHKS and CDR2 as YYEKEE (reference sequence). V trimming: 1 base; J trimming: 4 bases; junction bases outside the gene matches: 4. The CDR3 length is 15 residues. The CDR3 loop reads CASSLISGSADTQYF. CDR3 nucleotide sequence: TGTGCCAGCAGCTTGATTAGCGGGAGTGCAGATACGCAGTATTTT. Full variable domain (rest looked up from reference TRBV5-5 and TRBJ2-3): DAGVTQSPTHLIKTRGQQVTLRCSPISGHKSVSWYQQVLGQGPQFIFQYYEKEERGRGNFPDRFSARQFPNYSSELNVNALLLGDSALYLCASSLISGSADTQYFGPGTRLTVL.

This clone has a single count. The chain uses TRBV11-2 and TRBJ2-3, with D perhaps TRBD2 (6 bases). The CDR3 has 13 residues. Germline V CDR1 and CDR2: SGHAT, FQNNGV. The V and J ends lost 3 bases and 6 bases respectively, with 10 bases between them. CDR3 nucleotides: TGTGCCAGCAGCTTGGAGGGTCTCGATACGCAGTATTTT. It codes for CASSLEGLDTQYF. The full variable domain, its missing parts supplied by reference TRBV11-2 and TRBJ2-3, is EAGVAQSPRYKIIEKRQSVAFWCNPISGHATLYWYQQILGQGPKLLIQFQNNGVVDDSQLPKDRFSAERLKGVDSTLKIQPAKLEDSAVYLCASSLEGLDTQYFGPGTRLTVL.

This clone has only a few counts. In nucleotides, the CDR3 is TGTGCCAGCAGTGGGACAGGGAGACTACAGCCCCAGCATTTT. This codes for CASSGTGRLQPQHF. This chain links TRBV2 with TRBJ1-5, with 8 bases identical to TRBD1. The CDR3 totals 14 residues. The V gene's germline CDR1 is SNHLY and CDR2 FYNNEI. Trimming took 4 bases from V and 7 from J; bases not matched to a gene: 6.

The rearrangement joins TRBV6-5 to TRBJ2-1; 8 nucleotides match TRBD2. After removal of 6 bases from V and 10 bases from J, the junction contained 2 bases not matched to a gene. The CDR3 is 11 amino acids. Per the germline V gene, CDR1 is MNHEY and CDR2 is SVGAGI. CDR3 DNA: TGTGCCAGCAGGTCTAGCGGGGAGCAGTTCTTC. Translated, it gives CASRSSGEQFF.

This chain connects TRBV2 to TRBJ2-7; TRBD1 is a possible D gene (7 bases). Per germline, CDR1 SNHLY and CDR2 FYNNEI. The length of the CDR3 is 15 residues. V lost 3 bases to trimming and J lost 4 bases, with 16 bases between them. This CDR3 is CASSEIAAGGYEQYF. In DNA, the CDR3 is TGTGCCAGCAGTGAGATCGCGGCAGGGGGGTACGAGCAGTACTTC. Full variable domain (missing parts from reference TRBV2 and TRBJ2-7): EPEVTQTPSHQVTQMGQEVILRCVPISNHLYFYWYRQILGQKVEFLVSFYNNEISEKSEIFDDQFSVERPDGSNFTLKIRSTKLEDSAMYFCASSEIAAGGYEQYFGPGTRLTVT.

The CDR3 DNA reads as TGTGCCAGCATTCCCACTATTCCGGGACAGCTTACGAACACTGAAGCTTTCTTT. Its translation: CASIPTIPGQLTNTEAFF. This chain connects TRBV27 to TRBJ1-1; 7 bases align to TRBD1. V lost 7 bases and J lost 1; bases outside the gene matches: 18. This CDR3 spans 18 amino acids. CDR1 is MNHEY and CDR2 is SMNVEV in the germline V gene (reference sequence).

J is TRBJ2-5 and V is TRBV21-1; TRBD2, the table's D call, was not compared with the DNA. TRBV21-1 is assigned pseudogene status. The CDR3 runs to 15 residues. The CDR3 here is CASSDGSGVVETQYF. CDR3 bases: TGTGCCAGCAGCGACGGGAGCGGAGTAGTGGAGACCCAGTACTTC.

The chain carries TRBV2 and TRBJ2-2; 8 bases align to TRBD1. V was clipped by 6 bases and J by 1 base; unmatched bases: 1. Per germline, CDR1 SNHLY and CDR2 FYNNEI. The CDR3 totals 14 residues. The CDR3 DNA reads TGTGCCAGCAGGGGGACAGGGAACACCGGGGAGCTGTTTTTT. Protein sequence: CASRGTGNTGELFF.

This clone was recorded only once. V and J are TRBV15 and TRBJ2-5; 8 bases align to TRBD1. The CDR3 is made up of 15 amino acids. V shed 5 bases, J shed 0 bases, and the junction held 5 bases outside the gene matches. Germline V gene lookup returns CDR1 LNHNV and CDR2 YYDKDF (reference sequence). This CDR3 reads CATSPDRGYQETQYF. Written as DNA, the CDR3 is TGTGCCACCAGCCCCGACAGGGGATACCAAGAGACCCAGTACTTC.

The chain uses TRBV21-1 and TRBJ1-2. TRBV21-1 represents a pseudogene. The CDR3 is 13 amino acids. CDR3 amino acids: CASIILGEGGYTF. As DNA, the CDR3 is TGTGCCAGCATCATTCTCGGGGAGGGTGGCTACACCTTC.

This clone was counted a few times. The J gene is TRBJ1-1, the V gene TRBV5-1, with a possible D match to TRBD1 (5 bases). The length of the CDR3 is 14 residues. Trimming removed 3 bases from V and 2 bases from J, with 11 bases in between. The germline V gene has CDR1 SGHRS and CDR2 YFSETQ. The CDR3 DNA is TGCGCCAGCAGCTCCCCTGACAGTAACACTGAAGCTTTCTTT. The encoded protein is CASSSPDSNTEAFF.

The V gene is TRBV4-2, the J gene TRBJ1-2; no clear D gene. The CDR3 is 16 amino acids. V shed 0 bases and J shed 0 bases, with 11 bases lying between them. Looked up from germline, CDR1 is LGHNA and CDR2 is YNFKEQ. CDR3 protein: CASSQDFNSPNYGYTF. In nucleotides, the CDR3 is TGTGCCAGCAGCCAAGATTTCAACAGTCCTAACTATGGCTACACCTTC.

The chain couples TRBV30 to TRBJ1-1, with a weak D call TRBD1 (5 bases). CDR1 is GTSNPN and CDR2 is SVGIG in the germline V gene (reference sequence). The CDR3 sequence is 14 residues long. Trimming stripped 2 bases from V and 3 bases from J, with 13 bases between. The DNA of the CDR3 is TGTGCCTGGAGTACAACGCAGGGATACACTGAAGCTTTCTTT. It codes for CAWSTTQGYTEAFF.

This clone has more than one count but fewer than ten. The genes are TRBV5-1 and TRBJ2-1, with 10 bases fitting TRBD1. This CDR3 has 14 residues. V shed 4 bases and J 9 bases; nucleotides not matched to a gene: 7. Germline loops: CDR1 SGHRS, CDR2 YFSETQ. This CDR3 reads CASSPGTGEREQFF. The CDR3 DNA reads TGCGCCAGCAGCCCGGGGACAGGGGAACGTGAGCAGTTCTTC. Full variable domain (outside the CDR3, taken from reference TRBV5-1 and TRBJ2-1): KAGVTQTPRYLIKTRGQQVTLSCSPISGHRSVSWYQQTPGQGLQFLFEYFSETQRNKGNFPGRFSGRQFSNSRSEMNVSTLELGDSALYLCASSPGTGEREQFFGPGTRLTVL.

This sequence joins TRBV18 and TRBJ1-3, with 8 bases identical to TRBD1. V lost 2 bases to trimming and J lost 2 bases; unmatched junction nucleotides: 2. The CDR3 sequence is 15 residues long. From germline, CDR1 is KGHSH and CDR2 LQKENI. The CDR3 nucleotides are TGTGCCAGCTCACCAGGACAGGGTCCTGGAAACACCATATATTTT. It yields the protein CASSPGQGPGNTIYF.

This chain links TRBV4-2 with TRBJ1-2, with 7 nucleotides matching TRBD1. The V gene's germline CDR1 is LGHNA and CDR2 YNFKEQ. With 0 bases clipped from V and 8 bases from J, the junction kept 9 bases outside the gene matches. This CDR3 is 15 amino acids long. The CDR3 DNA is TGTGCCAGCAGCCAAGAGAAGACAGGGTTTTTGGGCTACACCTTC. This sequence encodes CASSQEKTGFLGYTF.

V gene TRBV28 combines with J gene TRBJ1-2; D ambiguous. V lost 6 bases and J 4 bases, leaving 9 bases between the germline ends. From germline, CDR1 is MDHEN and CDR2 SYDVKM. The CDR3 extends over 12 amino acids. The CDR3 region is CASSLTVYGYTF. As DNA, the CDR3 is TGTGCCAGCAGCTTAACGGTCTATGGCTACACCTTC.

With respect to this clone: One end of the junction is discordant with germline, which a read error may explain. The same CDR3 also results from other DNA sequences found in this sample. The chain carries TRBV5-1 and TRBJ1-2, with D unclear. The germline CDR1 and CDR2 sequences are SGHRS and YFSETQ. The CDR3 runs to 15 residues. The CDR3 region is CASSLKEGADYGYTF. The CDR3 bases are TGTGCCAGCAGCTTGAAAGAGGGAGCGGACTATGGCTACACCTTC.

This chain connects TRBV7-3 to TRBJ2-1; TRBD1 agrees at 10 bases. Germline trimming cut 5 bases from V and 11 bases from J; bases unmatched to any gene: 9. CDR1 is SGHTA, CDR2 FQGTGA, per germline. The length of the CDR3 is 14 residues. In DNA form, the CDR3 reads TGTGCCAGCAGCCCCGGGACAGGGGCTCCTCAGCAGTTCTTC. Residues: CASSPGTGAPQQFF.

This chain joins TRBV7-3 and TRBJ2-5; tentatively, D is TRBD2 (6 bases). Trimming left V 5 bases short and J 5 bases short, with 12 bases between. The CDR3 length is 13 residues. CDR1 and CDR2 from the germline V gene are SGHTA and FQGTGA. The CDR3 coding sequence is TGTGCCAGCAGCCGCCGGGGGAAGGAGACCCAGTACTTC. Its protein product is CASSRRGKETQYF.

The CDR3 is CASSPRAGVLNEQFF. The CDR3 bases are TGTGCCAGCAGCCCCCGGGCAGGGGTGCTCAATGAGCAGTTCTTC. This rearrangement joins TRBV7-9 to TRBJ2-1, with D perhaps TRBD1 (6 bases). V lost 5 bases and J lost 6, with 17 bases in between. The germline gives CDR1 SEHNR, CDR2 FQNEAQ (reference sequence). The CDR3 spans 15 residues.

This chain connects TRBV18 to TRBJ1-1, with 9 bases that match TRBD1. Germline CDR1 reads KGHSH; CDR2 reads LQKENI. Losses at the gene ends were 6 bases for V and 5 bases for J; bases not matched to a gene: 10. The CDR3 totals 15 residues. CDR3 residues: CASSQDRGGGTEAFF. The CDR3 DNA reads TGTGCCAGCTCGCAGGACAGGGGAGGTGGAACTGAAGCTTTCTTT.

The V gene is TRBV5-1, the J gene TRBJ2-7, with TRBD1 matching over 8 bases. The CDR3 spans 17 residues. Germline CDR1 reads SGHRS; CDR2 reads YFSETQ. V trimming: 4 bases; J trimming: 0 bases; junction bases outside the gene matches: 12. Here the CDR3 reads CASSRSSTGEGSYEQYF. The CDR3 bases are TGCGCCAGCAGCAGGTCCTCGACAGGGGAAGGCTCCTACGAGCAGTACTTC.

The chain is built from TRBV9 and TRBJ1-5; D not certain. The ends were cut back, 0 bases at V and 4 bases at J, with 11 bases in the middle. The CDR3 contains 15 residues. Per the germline V gene, CDR1 is SGDLS and CDR2 is YYNGEE. For the CDR3, the DNA is TGTGCCAGCAGCGTAGGGGCCAGTCAAAATCAGCCCCAGCATTTT. Translated: CASSVGASQNQPQHF.

The chain uses TRBV7-8 and TRBJ1-4; possibly TRBD1 for D (6 bases). This CDR3 has 15 amino acids. Trimming took off 5 bases at V and 2 bases at J, with 12 bases between the two ends. CDR1 SGHVS and CDR2 FQNEAQ come from the germline V gene. In DNA form, the CDR3 reads TGTGCCAGCAGCCGAGGGGGGGCGACTAATGAAAAACTGTTTTTT. It is translated as CASSRGGATNEKLFF.